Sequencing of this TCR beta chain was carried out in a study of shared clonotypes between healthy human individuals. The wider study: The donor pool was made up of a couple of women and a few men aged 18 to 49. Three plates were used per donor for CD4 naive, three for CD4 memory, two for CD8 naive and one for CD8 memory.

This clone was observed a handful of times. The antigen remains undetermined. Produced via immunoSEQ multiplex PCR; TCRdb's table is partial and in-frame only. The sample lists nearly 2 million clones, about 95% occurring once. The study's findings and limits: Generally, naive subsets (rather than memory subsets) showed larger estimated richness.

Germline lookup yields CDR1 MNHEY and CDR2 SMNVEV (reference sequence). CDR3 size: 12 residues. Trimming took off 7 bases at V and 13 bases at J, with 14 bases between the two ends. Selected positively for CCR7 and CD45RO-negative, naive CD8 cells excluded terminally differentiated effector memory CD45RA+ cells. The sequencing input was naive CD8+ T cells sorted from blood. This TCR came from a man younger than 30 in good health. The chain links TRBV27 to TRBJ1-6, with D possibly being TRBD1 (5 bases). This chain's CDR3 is CASKAGLGPLHF. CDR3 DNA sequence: TGTGCCAGCAAGGCAGGGCTGGGCCCCCTCCACTTT.